One sample yielded the 18 T cell receptor beta chains listed below, sequenced in a study of blood T cell repertoires in COVID-19. TCRdb keeps only in-frame clones here, not all; method: immunoSEQ multiplex PCR. The sample contains around 160,000 clones, roughly four fifths of which appear only once. Sequencing used PBMCs or T cells enriched from blood (not recorded which). Receptor source: a man aged 45-65 years who had recovered from COVID-19.

The table lists this clone with a count of one. The CDR3 loop reads CASRRSPGGSYEQYF. In nucleotides, the CDR3 is TGTGCCAGCAGGCGGTCCCCGGGGGGCTCCTACGAGCAGTACTTC. The chain is built from TRBV6-5 and TRBJ2-7; 7 bases match TRBD2. This CDR3 comprises 15 residues. Germline CDR1 is MNHEY and CDR2 is SVGAGI. Trimming took 6 bases from V and 0 from J; bases not matched to a gene: 8.

This chain joins TRBV10-3 and TRBJ2-5; 7 bases fit TRBD1. With 6 bases clipped from V and 2 bases from J, the junction kept 6 bases outside the gene matches. This CDR3 spans 14 amino acids. Per the germline V gene, CDR1 is ENHRY and CDR2 is SYGVKD. DNA of the CDR3: TGTGCCATCAGGACAGGGTTGGGGCAAGAGACCCAGTACTTC. Translated: CAIRTGLGQETQYF.

This clone came up a few times. The chain couples TRBV28 to TRBJ1-1; possibly TRBD1 for D (5 bases). CDR1 is MDHEN and CDR2 is SYDVKM in the germline V gene. V was clipped by 5 bases and J by 4 bases, with 11 bases between them. This CDR3 spans 13 amino acids. The CDR3 sequence is CASSTGGGTEAFF. Written as DNA, the CDR3 is TGTGCCAGCAGTACCGGGGGGGGCACTGAAGCTTTCTTT.

The CDR3 is CASSFSDTQYF. The DNA for the CDR3 is TGTGCCAGCAGCTTCTCAGATACGCAGTATTTT. The V call is TRBV13, the J call TRBJ2-3, with D hard to call. The CDR3 sequence is 11 residues long. Trimming took 3 bases from V and 4 from J, leaving 2 bases between them. Germline lookup yields CDR1 PRHDT and CDR2 FYEKMQ (reference sequence).

This chain connects TRBV18 to TRBJ1-1; D perhaps matches TRBD1 (5 bases). This CDR3 has 16 residues. The germline V gene has CDR1 KGHSH and CDR2 LQKENI. V lost 2 bases to trimming and J lost 1 base, with 14 bases between them. In DNA form, the CDR3 reads TGTGCCAGCTCACCAGTAAGAGGACACAGGAACACTGAAGCTTTCTTT. As protein: CASSPVRGHRNTEAFF.

The chain carries TRBV7-3 and TRBJ1-5; TRBD1 is a possible D gene (6 bases). Germline CDR1 is SGHTA and CDR2 is FQGTGA. V lost 5 bases, J lost 4 bases, and 9 bases lay in between. The CDR3 totals 13 residues. DNA for the CDR3: TGTGCCAGCAGCCGGGACAAAAATCAGCCCCAGCATTTT. Protein product: CASSRDKNQPQHF.

CDR3 coding DNA: TGTGCCAGCAGAGATGAGACAGGGACAAATTCACCCCTCCACTTT. Protein: CASRDETGTNSPLHF. The rearrangement links TRBV28 to TRBJ1-6, with TRBD1 identical over 7 bases. V trimming: 6 bases; J trimming: 7 bases; junction bases outside the gene matches: 9. CDR3 length equals 15 residues. Germline V gene data show CDR1 as MDHEN and CDR2 as SYDVKM.

The chain employs TRBV5-5 and TRBJ1-2; D ambiguous. This CDR3 has 14 amino acids. CDR1 is SGHKS and CDR2 is YYEKEE in the germline V gene (reference sequence). V lost 6 bases and J 4 bases, leaving 16 bases between the germline ends. CDR3 region: CASTNHTAAYGYTF. CDR3 DNA: TGTGCCAGCACCAACCATACTGCCGCCTATGGCTACACCTTC.

This rearrangement joins TRBV19 to TRBJ1-5; D is unclear. This CDR3 comprises 14 residues. Germline V gene lookup returns CDR1 LNHDA and CDR2 SQIVND (reference sequence). The ends were cut back, 2 bases at V and 7 bases at J, with 12 bases in the middle. The CDR3 here is CASSISSPGQPQHF. In DNA, the CDR3 is TGTGCCAGTAGTATATCATCCCCAGGACAGCCCCAGCATTTT. The full variable domain, completed using reference TRBV19 and TRBJ1-5, is DGGITQSPKYLFRKEGQNVTLSCEQNLNHDAMYWYRQDPGQGLRLIYYSQIVNDFQKGDIAEGYSVSREKKESFPLTVTSAQKNPTAFYLCASSISSPGQPQHFGDGTRLSIL.

The chain recombines TRBV7-9 with TRBJ1-4; TRBD1 is a possible D gene (6 bases). Germline CDR1 SEHNR, CDR2 FQNEAQ (reference sequence). V lost 5 bases, J lost 7 bases, and 14 bases lay in between. The CDR3 is 14 amino acids. CDR3 sequence reads: CASSEGQMGEKLFF. The CDR3 DNA reads TGTGCCAGCAGCGAAGGACAGATGGGTGAAAAACTGTTTTTT.

This rearrangement joins TRBV7-9 to TRBJ1-6, with TRBD1 identical over 7 bases. Germline CDR1 SEHNR, CDR2 FQNEAQ (reference sequence). The CDR3 sequence is 14 residues long. V shed 4 bases and J 8 bases; nucleotides not matched to a gene: 5. Here the CDR3 DNA reads TGTGCCAGCAGCTACGGACAGGCGGATTCACCCCTCCACTTT. This sequence encodes CASSYGQADSPLHF.

This clone showed up just a few times. The chain carries TRBV11-3 and TRBJ2-2, with TRBD1 matching over 12 bases. Unmatched junction bases numbered 5, after V lost 5 bases and J lost 7 bases. This CDR3 region has 15 residues. Looked up from germline, CDR1 is SGHNT and CDR2 is YENEEA. The CDR3 spells CASSRGQGAVGELFF. The CDR3 coding sequence is TGTGCCAGCAGCCGGGGACAGGGGGCAGTCGGGGAGCTGTTTTTT.

The rearrangement joins TRBV29-1 to TRBJ2-3; D is undetermined. The germline CDR1 and CDR2 sequences are SQVTM and ANQGSEA. Trimming stripped 8 bases from V and 2 bases from J, with 14 bases between. This CDR3 comprises 13 residues. The CDR3 spells CSLAEFPTDTQYF. CDR3 in DNA: TGCAGCCTTGCGGAGTTCCCCACAGATACGCAGTATTTT.

This clone occurred once. DNA of the CDR3: TGTGCCAGCAGTTCAGGGGCGGCCGGGGAGCTGTTTTTT. Translated, it gives CASSSGAAGELFF. The chain recombines TRBV12-3 or TRBV12-4 with TRBJ2-2; D possibly corresponds to TRBD1 (6 bases). The V end lost 4 bases, the J end lost 6 bases, and 9 bases lay between the germline ends. The CDR3 spans 13 residues.

The V call is TRBV10-3, the J call TRBJ1-3; D perhaps matches TRBD1 (6 bases). Germline-derived CDR1 and CDR2 are ENHRY and SYGVKD. The V end was cut by 6 bases, the J end by 7 bases, with 10 bases between. CDR3 size: 12 residues. CDR3 DNA: TGTGCCATCAGCACAGGGCGGAACACCATATATTTT. Translating gives CAISTGRNTIYF.

The chain carries TRBV25-1 and TRBJ2-5; 10 bases agree with TRBD2. The CDR3 consists of 18 residues. Germline V gives CDR1 MGHDK, CDR2 SYGVNS. Losses at the gene ends were 8 bases for V and 3 bases for J; bases not matched to a gene: 18. CDR3 sequence reads: CASREAGVRGLAEETQYF. The CDR3 DNA follows: TGTGCCAGCCGGGAAGCAGGGGTGCGAGGACTAGCGGAAGAGACCCAGTACTTC.

The J gene is TRBJ2-5, the V gene TRBV9, with 7 bases aligning to TRBD2. The CDR3 runs to 15 residues. Germline V gene lookup returns CDR1 SGDLS and CDR2 YYNGEE. V shed 0 bases and J 3 bases; nucleotides not matched to a gene: 5. The CDR3 DNA is TGTGCCAGCAGCGTAGGGCCTAGCGGCAAAGAGACCCAGTACTTC. It codes for CASSVGPSGKETQYF. Full variable domain (rest looked up from reference TRBV9 and TRBJ2-5): DSGVTQTPKHLITATGQRVTLRCSPRSGDLSVYWYQQSLDQGLQFLIQYYNGEERAKGNILERFSAQQFPDLHSELNLSSLELGDSALYFCASSVGPSGKETQYFGPGTRLLVL.

This chain connects TRBV19 to TRBJ1-1; D is perhaps TRBD1 (5 bases). In germline, CDR1 is LNHDA, CDR2 SQIVND (reference sequence). The CDR3 spans 14 residues. Between the trimmed V and J ends, which lost 1 base and 1 base, there was a span of 7 bases. The CDR3 coding sequence is TGTGCCAGTAGTATAGGGGGCGGGAACACTGAAGCTTTCTTT. It translates to CASSIGGGNTEAFF.